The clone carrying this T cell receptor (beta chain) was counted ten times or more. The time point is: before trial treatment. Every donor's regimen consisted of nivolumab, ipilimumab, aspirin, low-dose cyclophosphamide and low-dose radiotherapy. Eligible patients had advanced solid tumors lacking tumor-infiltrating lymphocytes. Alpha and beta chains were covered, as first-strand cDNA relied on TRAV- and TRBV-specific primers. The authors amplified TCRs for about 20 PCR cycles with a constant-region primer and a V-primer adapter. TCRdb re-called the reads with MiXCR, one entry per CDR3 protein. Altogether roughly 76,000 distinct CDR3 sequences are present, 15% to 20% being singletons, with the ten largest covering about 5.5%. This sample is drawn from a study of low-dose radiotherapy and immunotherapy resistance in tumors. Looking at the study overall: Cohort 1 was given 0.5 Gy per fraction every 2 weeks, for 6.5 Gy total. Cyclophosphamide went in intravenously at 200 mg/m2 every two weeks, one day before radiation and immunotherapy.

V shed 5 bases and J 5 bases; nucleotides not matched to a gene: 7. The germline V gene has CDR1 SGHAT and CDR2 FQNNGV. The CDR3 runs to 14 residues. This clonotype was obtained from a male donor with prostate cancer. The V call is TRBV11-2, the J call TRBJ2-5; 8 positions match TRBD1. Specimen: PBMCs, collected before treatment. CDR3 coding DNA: TGTGCCAGCAGCCGACAGACAGGGGCCGAGACCCAGTACTTC. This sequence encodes CASSRQTGAETQYF.